The 12 T cell receptor beta chains below all came from one sample that was sequenced in a study of cytomegalovirus exposure and HLA in healthy donors. Researchers ran the PCR with 60 Vbeta and 13 Jbeta primers. Data came from immunoSEQ multiplex PCR; TCRdb stores just in-frame clones and leaves some out. The profile shows around 180,000 clones, around 80% of them singletons. The source material was PBMCs. The receptors stem from a man aged 25-45 years in good health and CMV-seropositive.

This chain uses TRBV5-4 with TRBJ2-5; 7 bases line up with TRBD1. The end of the DNA aligns better with TRBJ2-7, so the J call may be wrong. CDR1 is SGHNT and CDR2 is YYREEE in the germline V gene (reference sequence). The CDR3 runs 13 residues. CDR3 amino acids: CASSLAEGAEQYF. CDR3 bases: TGTGCCAGCAGCTTGGCCGAGGGGGCCGAGCAGTACTTC.

A note on this clone: The junction shows a germline mismatch at one end, possibly a read error. CDR3 region: CSSIRTGSKNGYTF. The CDR3 DNA reads TGTTCCAGCATCAGAACAGGGTCAAAAAATGGCTACACCTTC. The chain couples TRBV7-9 to TRBJ1-2, with a tentative D call TRBD1 (6 bases). From germline, CDR1 is SEHNR and CDR2 FQNEAQ (reference sequence). CDR3 size: 14 residues. The full variable domain, its missing parts supplied by reference TRBV7-9 and TRBJ1-2, is DTGVSQNPRHKITKRGQNVTFRCDPISEHNRLYWYRQTLGQGPEFLTYFQNEAQLEKSRLLSDRFSAERPKGSFSTLEIQRTEQGDSAMYLCSSIRTGSKNGYTFGSGTRLTVV.

The rearrangement links TRBV11-3 to TRBJ2-7; D perhaps matches TRBD1 (6 bases). Germline V gives CDR1 SGHNT, CDR2 YENEEA. The V gene lost 5 bases and the J gene lost 0 bases, with 20 bases spanning the gap. The CDR3 has 17 residues. The CDR3 DNA reads as TGTGCCAGCAGCCATACTCTGACAGGATACTACTCCTACGAGCAGTACTTC. This gives the protein CASSHTLTGYYSYEQYF.

V gene TRBV28 combines with J gene TRBJ1-2; D remains ambiguous. Germline V gives CDR1 MDHEN, CDR2 SYDVKM. CDR3 length equals 13 residues. V shed 2 bases and J shed 2 bases, with 6 bases lying between them. The CDR3 reads CASSLHSNYGYTF. Here the CDR3 DNA reads TGTGCCAGCAGTTTACATAGCAACTATGGCTACACCTTC.

The rearrangement links TRBV4-1 to TRBJ2-5, with 7 bases lining up with TRBD2. J lost 1 base, V lost 5 bases, and 10 bases had no gene match. The germline gives CDR1 MGHRA, CDR2 YSYEKL. This CDR3 has 16 amino acids. CDR3 sequence (DNA): TGCGCCAGCAGCAAAACCATTCTAGCGGCCCAAGAGACCCAGTACTTC. Protein sequence: CASSKTILAAQETQYF.

The chain uses TRBV6-4 and TRBJ2-3; 8 bases map to TRBD1. Looked up from germline, CDR1 is MRHNA and CDR2 is SNTAGT. V shed 10 bases and J 4 bases; nucleotides not matched to a gene: 7. This CDR3 is built from 13 residues. The CDR3 loop reads CATSTGDADTQYF. CDR3 nucleotides: TGTGCCACCTCGACAGGGGACGCAGATACGCAGTATTTT.

The chain carries TRBV10-3 and TRBJ2-5, with TRBD2 identical over 10 bases. Germline CDR1 is ENHRY and CDR2 is SYGVKD. J was trimmed by 2 bases and V by 0 bases; bases with no gene match: 3. The CDR3 covers 16 residues. Here the CDR3 reads CAISESQTSGQETQYF. CDR3 in DNA: TGTGCCATCAGTGAGTCCCAGACTAGCGGGCAAGAGACCCAGTACTTC.

This clone came up once. V is TRBV27 and J is TRBJ2-3; 12 bases are shared with TRBD2. CDR1 is MNHEY and CDR2 is SMNVEV in the germline V gene (reference sequence). Trimming cost V 0 bases and J 3 bases; bases outside gene matches: 13. This CDR3 is built from 20 residues. CDR3 loop: CASSLSRSSHGTSGTDTQYF. CDR3 sequence (DNA): TGTGCCAGCAGTTTATCGAGATCCAGTCACGGGACTAGCGGGACAGATACGCAGTATTTT.

The rearrangement joins TRBV4-1 to TRBJ2-1; 14 nucleotides agree with TRBD2. CDR3 length equals 16 residues. Germline CDR1 is MGHRA and CDR2 is YSYEKL. V lost 2 bases and J lost 9; bases outside the gene matches: 6. CDR3 DNA sequence: TGCGCCAGCAGCCAAAAGGGACTAGCGGGAGAGTTTGAGCAGTTCTTC. Translating gives CASSQKGLAGEFEQFF.

The chain employs TRBV28 and TRBJ1-3; 11 positions agree with TRBD1. V dropped 4 bases and J dropped 5; count of bases not matched to a gene: 7. This CDR3 has 16 residues. The germline gives CDR1 MDHEN, CDR2 SYDVKM. The CDR3 DNA reads TGTGCCAGCAGTTCGGCTGGACAGGGGGCTAGAAACACCATATATTTT. Translated, it gives CASSSAGQGARNTIYF.

The V and J genes are TRBV28 and TRBJ2-1, with a possible D match to TRBD1 (6 bases). V lost 4 bases and J lost 7, with 14 bases in between. CDR1 MDHEN and CDR2 SYDVKM come from the germline V gene. This CDR3 has 14 amino acids. The CDR3 coding sequence is TGTGCCAGCAGTTCCCCCGGGACATGGAATGAGCAGTTCTTC. Amino acids: CASSSPGTWNEQFF.

This chain joins TRBV27 and TRBJ2-7; 11 bases line up with TRBD1. With 5 bases clipped from V and 2 bases from J, the junction kept 5 bases outside the gene matches. The CDR3 runs to 15 residues. The V gene's germline CDR1 is MNHEY and CDR2 SMNVEV (reference sequence). The CDR3: CASSGDRGSTYEQYF. The DNA of the CDR3 is TGTGCCAGCAGTGGGGACAGGGGGTCAACCTACGAGCAGTACTTC.